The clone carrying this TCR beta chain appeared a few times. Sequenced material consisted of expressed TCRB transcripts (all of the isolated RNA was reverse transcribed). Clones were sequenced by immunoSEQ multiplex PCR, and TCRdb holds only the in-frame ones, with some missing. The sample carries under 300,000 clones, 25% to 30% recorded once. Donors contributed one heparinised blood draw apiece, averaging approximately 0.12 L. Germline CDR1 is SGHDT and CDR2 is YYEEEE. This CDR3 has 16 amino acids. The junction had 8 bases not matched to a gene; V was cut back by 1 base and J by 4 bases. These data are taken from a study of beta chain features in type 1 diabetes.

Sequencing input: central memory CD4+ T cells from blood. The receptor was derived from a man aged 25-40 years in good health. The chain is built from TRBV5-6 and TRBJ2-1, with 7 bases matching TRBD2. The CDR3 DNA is TGTGCCAGCAGCTTGACGCTAGCGGATCTATACAATGAGCAGTTCTTC. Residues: CASSLTLADLYNEQFF.